Described below is a single T cell receptor (beta chain) sequence and its context. These data originate in a study of blood T cell repertoires in COVID-19. Repertoires were generated with immunoSEQ multiplex PCR, while TCRdb's copy carries only in-frame clones and drops some. The sample has roughly 230,000 clones; approximately 85% are singletons. Within 2 weeks of study entry, exposed participants had contacted a PCR-confirmed or clinician-diagnosed COVID-19 case. CDR1 LNHDA and CDR2 SQIVND come from the germline V gene (reference sequence). The CDR3 covers 14 residues. Trimming left V 3 bases short and J 1 base short, with 7 bases between.

The source material was PBMCs or T cells enriched from blood (not recorded which). The sequence derives from a woman between 50 and 59 years old who had been exposed to COVID-19. J is TRBJ1-3 and V is TRBV19; D gene ambiguous. The CDR3 is CASSMGGSGNTIYF. CDR3 bases: TGTGCCAGTAGTATGGGAGGATCTGGAAACACCATATATTTT.